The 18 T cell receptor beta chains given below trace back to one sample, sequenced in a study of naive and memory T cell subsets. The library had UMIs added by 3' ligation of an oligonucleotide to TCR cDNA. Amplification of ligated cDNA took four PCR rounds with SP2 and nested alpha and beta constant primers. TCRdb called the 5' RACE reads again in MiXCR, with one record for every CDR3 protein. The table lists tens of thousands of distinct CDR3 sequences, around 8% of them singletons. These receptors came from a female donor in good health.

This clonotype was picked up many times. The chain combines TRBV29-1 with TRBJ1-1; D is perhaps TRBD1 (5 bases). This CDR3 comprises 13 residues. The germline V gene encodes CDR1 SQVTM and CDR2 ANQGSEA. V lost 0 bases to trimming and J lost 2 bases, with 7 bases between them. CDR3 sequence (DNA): TGCAGCGTTGAAGAGACAGAAAACACTGAAGCTTTCTTT. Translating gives CSVEETENTEAFF.

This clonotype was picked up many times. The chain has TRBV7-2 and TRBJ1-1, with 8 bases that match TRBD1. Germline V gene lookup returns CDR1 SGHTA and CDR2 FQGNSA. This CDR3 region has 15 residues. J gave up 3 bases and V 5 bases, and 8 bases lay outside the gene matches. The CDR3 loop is CASSPAGGSDTEAFF. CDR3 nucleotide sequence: TGTGCCAGCAGCCCTGCAGGGGGCAGCGACACTGAAGCTTTCTTT.

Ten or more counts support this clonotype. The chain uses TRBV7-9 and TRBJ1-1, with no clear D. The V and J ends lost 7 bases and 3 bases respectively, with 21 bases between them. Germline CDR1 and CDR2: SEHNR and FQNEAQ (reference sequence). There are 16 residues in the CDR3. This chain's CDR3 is CASTKERLGSDTEAFF. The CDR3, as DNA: TGTGCCAGCACCAAAGAGAGGCTTGGATCCGACACTGAAGCTTTCTTT.

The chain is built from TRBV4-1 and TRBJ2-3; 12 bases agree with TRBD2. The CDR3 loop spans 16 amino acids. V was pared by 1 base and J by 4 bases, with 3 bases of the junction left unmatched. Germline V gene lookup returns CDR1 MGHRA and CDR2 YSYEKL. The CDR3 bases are TGCGCCAGCAGCCAAGGTCCTAGCGGGAGGGCAGATACGCAGTATTTT. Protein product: CASSQGPSGRADTQYF.

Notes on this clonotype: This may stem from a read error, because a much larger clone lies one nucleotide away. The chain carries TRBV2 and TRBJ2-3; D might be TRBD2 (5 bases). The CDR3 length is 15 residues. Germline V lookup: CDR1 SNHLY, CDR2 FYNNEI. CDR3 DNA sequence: TGTGCCAGCAGTAATGACGCGGGTCCTGCAGATATGCAGTATTTT. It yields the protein CASSNDAGPADMQYF.

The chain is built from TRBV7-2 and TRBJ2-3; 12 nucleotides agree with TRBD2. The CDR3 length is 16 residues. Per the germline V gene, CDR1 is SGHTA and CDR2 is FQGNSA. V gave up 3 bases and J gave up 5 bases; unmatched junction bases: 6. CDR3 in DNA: TGTGCCAGCAGCTTTCTAGCGGGAGGGCCGGGAGATACGCAGTATTTT. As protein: CASSFLAGGPGDTQYF.

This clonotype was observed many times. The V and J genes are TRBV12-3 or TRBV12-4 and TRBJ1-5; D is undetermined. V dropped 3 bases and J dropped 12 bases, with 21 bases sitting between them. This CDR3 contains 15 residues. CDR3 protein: CASSLEASLPFYQHF. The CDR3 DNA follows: TGTGCCAGCAGTTTGGAAGCCAGTTTGCCTTTTTACCAGCATTTT.

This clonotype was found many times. The CDR3 spells CASSPLTTSGTSNEQFF. CDR3 DNA sequence: TGTGCCAGCAGTCCTCTCACGACTAGCGGGACGTCGAATGAGCAGTTCTTC. The chain has TRBV28 and TRBJ2-1, with 11 bases that match TRBD2. The length of the CDR3 is 17 residues. J was trimmed by 7 bases and V by 5 bases; bases with no gene match: 13. Germline lookup yields CDR1 MDHEN and CDR2 SYDVKM.

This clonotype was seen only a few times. CDR3 in DNA: TGTGCCAGCAGTGAAGCGCTTCTGGTTACTGGGGGGGATACGCAGTATTTT. As protein: CASSEALLVTGGDTQYF. The rearrangement joins TRBV2 to TRBJ2-3, with D possibly being TRBD2 (6 bases). The length of the CDR3 is 17 residues. Germline V gene data show CDR1 as SNHLY and CDR2 as FYNNEI. The ends were cut back, 0 bases at V and 6 bases at J, with 19 bases in the middle.

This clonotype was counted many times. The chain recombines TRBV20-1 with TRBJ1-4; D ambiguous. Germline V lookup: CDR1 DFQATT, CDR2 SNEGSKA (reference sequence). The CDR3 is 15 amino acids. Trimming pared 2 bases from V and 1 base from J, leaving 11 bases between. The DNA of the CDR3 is TGCAGTGCTAGAAACGCGGCAGTAACTAATGAAAAACTGTTTTTT. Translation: CSARNAAVTNEKLFF.

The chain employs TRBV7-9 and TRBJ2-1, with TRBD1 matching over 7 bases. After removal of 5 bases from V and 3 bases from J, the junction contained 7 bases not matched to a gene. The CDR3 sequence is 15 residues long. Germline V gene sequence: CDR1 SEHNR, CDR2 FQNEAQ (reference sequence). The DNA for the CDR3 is TGTGCCAGCAGCCTGGGGACAGCGTACTACAATGAGCAGTTCTTC. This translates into CASSLGTAYYNEQFF.

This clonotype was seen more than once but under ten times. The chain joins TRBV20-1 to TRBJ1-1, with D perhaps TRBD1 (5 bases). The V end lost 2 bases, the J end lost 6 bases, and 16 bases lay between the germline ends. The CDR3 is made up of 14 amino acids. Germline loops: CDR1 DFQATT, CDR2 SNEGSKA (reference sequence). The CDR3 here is CSARYGTTLPEAFF. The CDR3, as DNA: TGCAGTGCTAGATATGGGACCACTCTCCCTGAAGCTTTCTTT.

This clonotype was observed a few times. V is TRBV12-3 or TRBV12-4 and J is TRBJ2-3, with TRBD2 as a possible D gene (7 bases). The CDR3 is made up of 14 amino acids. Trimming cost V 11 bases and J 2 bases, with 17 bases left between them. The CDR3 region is CASRGGTNTDTQYF. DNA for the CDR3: TGTGCCTCCCGAGGGGGGACTAACACAGATACGCAGTATTTT.

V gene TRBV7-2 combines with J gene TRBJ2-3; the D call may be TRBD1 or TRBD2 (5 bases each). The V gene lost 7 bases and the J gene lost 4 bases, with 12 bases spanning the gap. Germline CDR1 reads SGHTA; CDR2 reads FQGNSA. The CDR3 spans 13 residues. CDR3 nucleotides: TGTGCCAGCAAGTGGGACCAACCAGATACGCAGTATTTT. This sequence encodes CASKWDQPDTQYF.

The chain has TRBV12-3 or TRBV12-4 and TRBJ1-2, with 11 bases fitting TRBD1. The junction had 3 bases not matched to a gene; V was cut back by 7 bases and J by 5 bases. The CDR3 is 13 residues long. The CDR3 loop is CASKGDRGYGYTF. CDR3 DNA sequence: TGTGCCAGCAAAGGGGACAGGGGGTATGGCTACACCTTC.

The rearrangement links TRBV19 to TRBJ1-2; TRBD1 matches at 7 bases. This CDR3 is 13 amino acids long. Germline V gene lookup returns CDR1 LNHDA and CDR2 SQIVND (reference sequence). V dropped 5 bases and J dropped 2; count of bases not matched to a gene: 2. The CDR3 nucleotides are TGTGCCAGTAGTCGGGACAGCAACTATGGCTACACCTTC. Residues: CASSRDSNYGYTF.

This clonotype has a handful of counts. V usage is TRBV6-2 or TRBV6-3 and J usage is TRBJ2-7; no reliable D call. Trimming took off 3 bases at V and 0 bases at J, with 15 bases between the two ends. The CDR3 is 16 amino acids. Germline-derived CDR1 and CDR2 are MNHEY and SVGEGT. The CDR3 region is CASSYSRAHNSYEQYF. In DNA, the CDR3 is TGTGCCAGCAGTTATTCTCGAGCACACAACTCCTACGAGCAGTACTTC.

The CDR3 loop reads CSGAGGFTEAFF. The CDR3 nucleotides are TGCAGCGGGGCGGGGGGTTTTACTGAAGCTTTCTTT. V usage is TRBV29-1 and J usage is TRBJ1-1, with a tentative D call TRBD1 (5 bases). The V gene's germline CDR1 is SQVTM and CDR2 ANQGSEA. The CDR3 length is 12 residues. The V end lost 7 bases, the J end lost 5 bases, and 14 bases lay between the germline ends.